Listed below are T cell receptor beta chains from one sample, sequenced in a study of neurological immune-mediated disorders. TCRdb called the 5' RACE reads again in MiXCR, with one record for every CDR3 protein. The data show 14,000 or so distinct CDR3 sequences, less than 15% seen once. The sequencing input was CD8+ T cells from blood. The source is a female donor with HTLV-1-associated myelopathy (HAM/TSP). CDR3s include the opening cysteine and the closing phenylalanine or tryptophan. Fields, in order: clone size, J gene, D gene, V gene, CDR3 DNA, CDR3 protein. D genes are given only for firm matches. Expanded clones are given a class, and other clones once, few, many or no size at all.

many	TRBJ2-1	TRBD2	TRBV6-5	TGTGCCAGCAGTCAGGGTCGGGGGGGCCTTTTGGGTGAGCAGTTCTTC	CASSQGRGGLLGEQFF
many	TRBJ2-7	TRBD2	TRBV20-1	TGCAGTGCTGGCTCAGGACTAGCGGGAGACGAGCAGTACTTC	CSAGSGLAGDEQYF
many	TRBJ2-1	-	TRBV12-3/TRBV12-4	TGTGCCAGCAGTTTTCTGGGTTTTGAGCAGTTCTTC	CASSFLGFEQFF
many	TRBJ2-2	-	TRBV12-3/TRBV12-4	TGTGCCAGCAGCTCAGGGACCGGGGAGCTGTTTTTT	CASSSGTGELFF
many	TRBJ1-6	TRBD1	TRBV9	TGTGCCAGCAGCGACCGGGACAGGAATTCACCCCTCCACTTT	CASSDRDRNSPLHF
many	TRBJ2-7	-	TRBV15	TGTGCCACCAGCCCCCGCCGGGCAGCCTACGAGCAGTACTTC	CATSPRRAAYEQYF
many	TRBJ1-1	TRBD1	TRBV5-1	TGCGCCAGCGCCCCGGACAGGCGGGGGGGCACTGAAGCTTTCTTT	CASAPDRRGGTEAFF
many	TRBJ1-1	-	TRBV4-2	TGTGCCAGCAGCCAAGTCCAATCCGGGGGGAACACTGAAGCTTTCTTT	CASSQVQSGGNTEAFF
many	TRBJ1-1	-	TRBV7-8	TGTGCCAGCAGCTTAGATTCAGGGACGGGCACTGAAGCTTTCTTT	CASSLDSGTGTEAFF
-	TRBJ1-1	-	TRBV30	TGTGCCTGGACCCCCCCGGCGGTGAACACTGAAGCTTTCTTT	CAWTPPAVNTEAFF
many	TRBJ2-3	TRBD1	TRBV5-4	TGTGCCAGCAGCTTCCTCACAGGGGACACAGATACGCAGTATTTT	CASSFLTGDTDTQYF
many	TRBJ2-7	-	TRBV27	TGTGCCAGCAGCCTCGGACCTTCGGGTATTGAGCAGTACTTC	CASSLGPSGIEQYF
many	TRBJ2-3	TRBD2	TRBV6-4	TGTGCCAGCAGTGAAACTAGCGGGACAGATACGCAGTATTTT	CASSETSGTDTQYF
medium-sized	TRBJ2-5	-	TRBV7-6	TGTGCCAGCAGCCCGACGGTACAAGAGACCCAGTACTTC	CASSPTVQETQYF
-	TRBJ2-2	-	TRBV28	TGTGCCATCCTACGAACGACATACTTCACCGGGGAGCTGTTTTTT	CAILRTTYFTGELFF
many	TRBJ2-1	TRBD2	TRBV15	TGTGCCACCAGCAGGGATCGACTAGCGCCCTACAATGAGCAGTTCTTC	CATSRDRLAPYNEQFF
many	TRBJ2-7	-	TRBV7-9	TGTGCCAGCAGCTTCAGGGAGGACGAGCAGTACTTC	CASSFREDEQYF
many	TRBJ2-3	-	TRBV29-1	TGCAGCGTGGGCGGCACAGATACGCAGTATTTT	CSVGGTDTQYF
many	TRBJ2-5	TRBD1	TRBV7-6	TGTGCCGTAAACCGGGACAGCCCACAAGAGACCCAGTACTTC	CAVNRDSPQETQYF
many	TRBJ2-1	-	TRBV6-2/TRBV6-3	TGTGCCAGCAGTTACGGAGGTGAGCAGTTCTTC	CASSYGGEQFF
many	TRBJ2-7	-	TRBV20-1	TGCAGTGCTAGTAAGGTCCGGGGCCGAACCTACGAGCAGTACTTC	CSASKVRGRTYEQYF
many	TRBJ2-1	-	TRBV7-8	TGTGCCAGCAGCACGGGGAGTATGTCCAATGAGCAGTTCTTC	CASSTGSMSNEQFF
many	TRBJ1-5	-	TRBV6-5	TGTGCCAGCAGTTACGGGGGGAGTGGCAATCAGCCCCAGCATTTT	CASSYGGSGNQPQHF
many	TRBJ2-7	TRBD2	TRBV5-6	TGTGCCAGCAGCTTACTAGCGGGAGAGCGCGAGCAGTACTTC	CASSLLAGEREQYF
many	TRBJ2-2	-	TRBV29-1	TGCAGCGTTGGTGAACAGGGTGTCACCGGGGAGCTGTTTTTT	CSVGEQGVTGELFF
many	TRBJ2-1	TRBD2	TRBV5-1	TGCGCCAGCAGCTTCCTAGCGGGGGCCTACAATGAGCAGTTCTTC	CASSFLAGAYNEQFF
-	TRBJ2-5	TRBD2	TRBV4-2	TGTGCCAGCAGCCGAGAGCGGGGGGGACAAGAGACCCAGTACTTC	CASSRERGGQETQYF
many	TRBJ2-1	-	TRBV27	TGTGCCAGCAGCTGGACAGCCTACAATGAGCAGTTCTTC	CASSWTAYNEQFF
many	TRBJ2-1	TRBD1	TRBV7-9	TGTGCCAGCAGCTTACAACCCGGGACAGCCTCCTACAATGAGCAGTTCTTC	CASSLQPGTASYNEQFF
many	TRBJ2-7	TRBD2	TRBV7-2	TGTGCCAGCAGCTTGCTAGCGGGGGGTTCCTACGAGCAGTACTTC	CASSLLAGGSYEQYF
-	TRBJ2-3	TRBD2	TRBV20-1	TGCAGTGCTAGAGTTACGGGACTAGCGGAGGGGCCGGTAGATACGCAGTATTTT	CSARVTGLAEGPVDTQYF
many	TRBJ2-5	TRBD2	TRBV4-1	TGCGCCAGCAGCTCGAGAGCTAGCGGGAGAGAGACCCAGTACTTC	CASSSRASGRETQYF
many	TRBJ1-6	TRBD1	TRBV6-6	TGTGCCAGCAGTTACACGGCCGGGACAGGGGCATCACCCCTCCACTTT	CASSYTAGTGASPLHF
many	TRBJ2-7	TRBD2	TRBV5-1	TGCGCCAGCAGCTTGGCCGGCGGGGGGGCTAACGAGCAGTACTTC	CASSLAGGGANEQYF
many	TRBJ2-1	TRBD1	TRBV29-1	TGCAGCGTTGAAGGACAGGGATCCTACAATGAGCAGTTCTTC	CSVEGQGSYNEQFF
many	TRBJ2-3	TRBD2	TRBV2	TGTGCCAGCAGTGACCGACTAGCCAGCACAGATACGCAGTATTTT	CASSDRLASTDTQYF
many	TRBJ2-1	-	TRBV19	TGTGCCAGTAGTATAGTATCTGGCGGGCGTCTAAGGAATGAGCAGTTCTTC	CASSIVSGGRLRNEQFF
-	TRBJ2-2	-	TRBV29-1	TGCAGCGTTGGAGCGGGCGGGGAGCTGTTTTTT	CSVGAGGELFF
many	TRBJ2-3	TRBD2	TRBV7-2	TGTGCCAGCAGCAACCGAGCGGGGGGGCGGTTGGACACAGATACGCAGTATTTT	CASSNRAGGRLDTDTQYF
many	TRBJ2-1	-	TRBV30	TGTGCCTGGAGTGTAAACAGAAATTCCTACAATGAGCAGTTCTTC	CAWSVNRNSYNEQFF
-	TRBJ2-1	-	TRBV20-1	TGCAGTGCTAGTGTCGCAGGGGTGTACTCCTACAATGAGCAGTTCTTC	CSASVAGVYSYNEQFF
many	TRBJ2-1	TRBD2	TRBV6-5	TGTGCCAGCAGTTACACAAGCGGGGCGATCTACAATGAGCAGTTCTTC	CASSYTSGAIYNEQFF
many	TRBJ2-3	TRBD2	TRBV4-1	TGCGCCAGCAGCCCGGTAGCGGGGGGGCCTGAAGATACGCAGTATTTT	CASSPVAGGPEDTQYF
many	TRBJ2-6	-	TRBV27	TGTGCCAGCTTGGGAACTGGGGCCAACGTCCTGACTTTC	CASLGTGANVLTF
many	TRBJ2-3	TRBD2	TRBV7-9	TGTGCCAGCAGCTTAGAGGACGGGGGGAGTTACACAGATACGCAGTATTTT	CASSLEDGGSYTDTQYF
many	TRBJ2-1	-	TRBV9	TGTGCCAGCAGCTCCGACGTCGCGTCCTCCTACAATGAGCAGTTCTTC	CASSSDVASSYNEQFF
many	TRBJ2-7	TRBD1	TRBV7-6	TGTGCCAGCAGCAAGACAGGGATCGACGAGCAGTACTTC	CASSKTGIDEQYF
many	TRBJ2-2	-	TRBV9	TGTGCCAGCAGCGTAGATGGTAGGCCCGGAGGGGAGCTGTTTTTT	CASSVDGRPGGELFF
many	TRBJ2-5	-	TRBV4-1	TGCGCCAGCAGCCATCTCACGTCGGTCCAAGAGACCCAGTACTTC	CASSHLTSVQETQYF
-	TRBJ1-1	-	TRBV29-1	TGCAGCGTTGAAAGAGGTACAGGCTACACGAACACTGAAGCTTTCTTT	CSVERGTGYTNTEAFF
many	TRBJ2-7	TRBD2	TRBV28	TGTGCCAGCAGTACCTCACTAGCGGATGGCCTCGACGAGCAGTACTTC	CASSTSLADGLDEQYF
many	TRBJ2-2	TRBD2	TRBV20-1	TGCAGTGCTTGGACTAGCGGAGACACCGGGGAGCTGTTTTTT	CSAWTSGDTGELFF
many	TRBJ2-1	-	TRBV6-5	TGTGCCAGCAGTTACTCAGGGGACAATGAGCAGTTCTTC	CASSYSGDNEQFF